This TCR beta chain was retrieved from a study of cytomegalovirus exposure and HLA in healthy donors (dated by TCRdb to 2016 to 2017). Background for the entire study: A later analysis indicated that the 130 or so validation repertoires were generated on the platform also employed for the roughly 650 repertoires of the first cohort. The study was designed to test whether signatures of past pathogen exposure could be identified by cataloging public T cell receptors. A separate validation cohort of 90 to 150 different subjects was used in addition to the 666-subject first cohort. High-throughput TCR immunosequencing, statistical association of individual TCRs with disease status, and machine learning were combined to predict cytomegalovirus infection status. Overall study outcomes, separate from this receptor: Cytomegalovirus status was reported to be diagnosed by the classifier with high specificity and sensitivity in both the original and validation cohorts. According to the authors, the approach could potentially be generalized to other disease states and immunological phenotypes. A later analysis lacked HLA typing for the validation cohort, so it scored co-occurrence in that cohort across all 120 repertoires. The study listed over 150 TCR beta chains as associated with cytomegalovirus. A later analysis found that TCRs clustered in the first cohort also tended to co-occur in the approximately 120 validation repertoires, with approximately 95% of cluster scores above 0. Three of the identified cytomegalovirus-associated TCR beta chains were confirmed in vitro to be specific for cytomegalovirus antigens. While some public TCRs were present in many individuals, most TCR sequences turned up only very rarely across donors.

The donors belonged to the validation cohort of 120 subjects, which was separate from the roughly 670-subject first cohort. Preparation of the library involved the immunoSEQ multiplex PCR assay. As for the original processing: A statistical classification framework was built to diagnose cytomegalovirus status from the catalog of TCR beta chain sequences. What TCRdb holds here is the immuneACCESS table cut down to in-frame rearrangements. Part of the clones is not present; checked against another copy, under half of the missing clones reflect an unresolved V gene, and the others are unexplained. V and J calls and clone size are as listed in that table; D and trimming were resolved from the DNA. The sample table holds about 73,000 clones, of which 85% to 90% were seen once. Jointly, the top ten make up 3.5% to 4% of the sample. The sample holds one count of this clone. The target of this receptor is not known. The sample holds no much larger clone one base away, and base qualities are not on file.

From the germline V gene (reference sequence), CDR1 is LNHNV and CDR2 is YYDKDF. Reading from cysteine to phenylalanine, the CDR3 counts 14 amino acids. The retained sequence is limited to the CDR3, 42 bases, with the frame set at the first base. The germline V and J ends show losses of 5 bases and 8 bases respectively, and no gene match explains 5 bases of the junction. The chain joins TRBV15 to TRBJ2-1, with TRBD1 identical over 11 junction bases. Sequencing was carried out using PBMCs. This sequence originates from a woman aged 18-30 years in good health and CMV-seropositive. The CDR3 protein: CATSRGQGVYEQFF. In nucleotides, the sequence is TGTGCCACCAGCCGGGGACAGGGGGTGTATGAGCAGTTCTTC.